Following are 8 T cell receptor beta chains from one sample sequenced in a study of cytomegalovirus exposure and HLA in healthy donors. Clones were sequenced by immunoSEQ multiplex PCR, and TCRdb holds only the in-frame ones, with some missing. The table includes about 160,000 clones, roughly 90% detected once. Sequenced sample: PBMCs. These receptors came from a woman aged 30 to 39 in good health and CMV-seronegative.

The chain couples TRBV10-3 to TRBJ2-5, with 11 positions matching TRBD1. CDR3 length equals 15 residues. The germline V gene encodes CDR1 ENHRY and CDR2 SYGVKD. J lost 2 bases, V lost 5 bases, and 4 bases had no gene match. The DNA of the CDR3 is TGTGCCATCAGTCACCGGGACAGGGGGCAAGAGACCCAGTACTTC. Protein: CAISHRDRGQETQYF.

Remarks on this clone: This specimen includes other DNA sequences encoding the same CDR3. The chain links TRBV19 to TRBJ2-3, with a possible D match to TRBD2 (5 bases). The V gene's germline CDR1 is LNHDA and CDR2 SQIVND (reference sequence). The CDR3 totals 13 residues. V shed 1 base and J shed 3 bases, with 5 bases lying between them. The CDR3 bases are TGTGCCAGTAGTATAGCGGGGACAGATACGCAGTATTTT. This gives the protein CASSIAGTDTQYF.

The chain recombines TRBV2 with TRBJ2-1, with 13 bases matching TRBD2. V lost 7 bases and J lost 4; bases outside the gene matches: 4. This CDR3 comprises 15 residues. The germline V gene encodes CDR1 SNHLY and CDR2 FYNNEI. The DNA for the CDR3 is TGTGCCAGCATGGGGACTAGCGGGATTTACAATGAGCAGTTCTTC. It encodes CASMGTSGIYNEQFF.

About this clone itself: Other DNA sequences from this sample encode an identical CDR3 as well. This sequence joins TRBV27 and TRBJ2-1; 8 bases align to TRBD2. CDR3 length: 15 residues. The germline V gene encodes CDR1 MNHEY and CDR2 SMNVEV (reference sequence). The V segment lost 6 bases and the J segment 3 bases; nucleotides outside the gene matches: 7. CDR3 nucleotide sequence: TGTGCCAGCAGACCCGAAGCGGGAGTCTACAATGAGCAGTTCTTC. Amino acids: CASRPEAGVYNEQFF.

The chain joins TRBV7-3 to TRBJ2-7, with TRBD2 identical over 8 bases. The germline V gene encodes CDR1 SGHTA and CDR2 FQGTGA. J was trimmed by 6 bases and V by 3 bases; bases with no gene match: 16. The CDR3 is made up of 17 amino acids. CDR3 in amino acids: CASSFLDGGADPLEQYF. The DNA for the CDR3 is TGTGCCAGCAGCTTTCTCGACGGGGGGGCGGATCCGCTCGAGCAGTACTTC.

This chain joins TRBV30 and TRBJ2-5; D is undetermined. Per the germline V gene, CDR1 is GTSNPN and CDR2 is SVGIG (reference sequence). Between the trimmed V and J ends, which lost 0 bases and 5 bases, there was a span of 10 bases. The CDR3 totals 13 residues. The CDR3 sequence is CAWSVFNGETQYF. The CDR3 region has the DNA TGTGCCTGGAGTGTATTTAACGGGGAGACCCAGTACTTC.

The chain carries TRBV29-1 and TRBJ2-1; 9 bases are a match to TRBD1. After removal of 6 bases from V and 4 bases from J, the junction contained 10 bases not matched to a gene. CDR1 is SQVTM, CDR2 ANQGSEA, per germline. This CDR3 is built from 15 residues. The CDR3 bases are TGCAGCGTGGAACCCCGGGACAGGGCTTACAATGAGCAGTTCTTC. Its protein product is CSVEPRDRAYNEQFF.

The V and J genes are TRBV4-1 and TRBJ2-7, with D unresolved. Per the germline V gene, CDR1 is MGHRA and CDR2 is YSYEKL. CDR3 size: 15 residues. Trimming left V 0 bases short and J 3 bases short, with 12 bases between. CDR3: CASSQETAAIYEQYF. DNA for the CDR3: TGCGCCAGCAGCCAAGAAACGGCAGCGATCTACGAGCAGTACTTC.